Sequencing of this TCR beta chain was carried out in a study of shared clonotypes between healthy human individuals. Profiled with immunoSEQ multiplex PCR; TCRdb holds only in-frame clones, not every one. The table lists about 330,000 clones, approximately 79% of them singletons. This CDR3 spans 12 amino acids. Germline CDR1 MNHEY, CDR2 SMNVEV (reference sequence). Trimming removed 6 bases from V and 6 bases from J, with 12 bases in between. The chain combines TRBV27 with TRBJ2-7; tentatively, D is TRBD1 (5 bases). The sequence derives from a man aged 30 to 39 in good health. The specimen was memory CD4+ T cells sorted from blood. Subset: CD45RA-negative fraction. The CDR3 region has the DNA TGTGCCAGCAGCCCGGTCCAGGGCGAGCAGTACTTC. Encoded protein: CASSPVQGEQYF.